A single sample gave rise to the 14 T cell receptor beta chains below, sequenced in a study of blood T cell repertoires in COVID-19. Sequencing used immunoSEQ multiplex PCR; TCRdb keeps in-frame clones, though not all of them. The sample contains 150,000 to 200,000 clones, 60% to 80% of which appear only once. Sequencing was carried out using peripheral blood. The receptors derive from a woman between 70 and 85 years old with acute or convalescent COVID-19.

This clone has just one count. V usage is TRBV24-1 and J usage is TRBJ2-5; D perhaps matches TRBD2 (5 bases). The CDR3 runs 18 residues. Germline CDR1 and CDR2: KGHDR and SFDVKD. The ends were cut back, 3 bases at V and 2 bases at J, with 21 bases in the middle. The chain's CDR3 is CATSDPTSEDSLQETQYF. The CDR3 nucleotides are TGTGCCACCAGTGATCCAACCTCAGAGGACTCCTTACAAGAGACCCAGTACTTC.

V and J are TRBV19 and TRBJ2-3; 9 positions agree with TRBD1. The CDR3 is 15 amino acids. Germline CDR1 is LNHDA and CDR2 is SQIVND (reference sequence). With V trimmed by 5 bases and J by 2 bases, 5 bases remained unmatched. The CDR3 coding sequence is TGTGCCAGTAGTTTAACAGGGGGCCACACAGATACGCAGTATTTT. This encodes CASSLTGGHTDTQYF.

This rearrangement joins TRBV19 to TRBJ1-5; D perhaps matches TRBD1 (6 bases). CDR3 length: 14 residues. The germline gives CDR1 LNHDA, CDR2 SQIVND (reference sequence). V was clipped by 4 bases and J by 6 bases, with 13 bases between them. The CDR3 DNA is TGTGCCAGTAGTAGGGGGACAATCGGTCAGCCCCAGCATTTT. Translated: CASSRGTIGQPQHF.

The genes are TRBV14 and TRBJ2-1; 10 bases align to TRBD1. V was clipped by 2 bases and J by 7 bases; unmatched bases: 8. CDR3 length: 16 residues. Germline V gives CDR1 SGHDN, CDR2 FVKESK. CDR3 coding DNA: TGTGCCAGCAGCCAACTGGGGACAGGGGCGAATAATGAGCAGTTCTTC. It translates to CASSQLGTGANNEQFF.

The chain is built from TRBV6-5 and TRBJ1-1; TRBD1 aligns across 7 bases. The germline V gene encodes CDR1 MNHEY and CDR2 SVGAGI. Trimming cost V 5 bases and J 4 bases; bases outside gene matches: 7. The CDR3 extends over 14 amino acids. CDR3 sequence: CASSTGAAGTEAFF. As DNA, the CDR3 is TGTGCCAGCAGTACAGGGGCGGCGGGCACTGAAGCTTTCTTT.

The genes are TRBV5-1 and TRBJ1-4; tentative D call: TRBD1 (6 bases). CDR1 is SGHRS, CDR2 YFSETQ, per germline. Trimming took off 3 bases at V and 3 bases at J, with 15 bases between the two ends. CDR3 length equals 16 residues. CDR3 protein: CASSSRGSGANEKLFF. The CDR3 nucleotides are TGCGCCAGCAGCTCAAGGGGATCAGGGGCTAATGAAAAACTGTTTTTT.

V and J are TRBV12-3 or TRBV12-4 and TRBJ2-7; 9 bases match TRBD2. The CDR3 runs to 13 residues. V lost 8 bases to trimming and J lost 4 bases; unmatched junction nucleotides: 6. CDR3 DNA: TGTGCCAGCGGGCTAGCGGGATTGTACGAGCAGTACTTC. Protein sequence: CASGLAGLYEQYF.

This chain uses TRBV5-4 with TRBJ2-3; D perhaps matches TRBD2 (5 bases). Looked up from germline, CDR1 is SGHNT and CDR2 is YYREEE (reference sequence). This CDR3 is 12 amino acids long. The V and J ends lost 4 bases and 7 bases respectively, with 10 bases between them. The CDR3 nucleotides read TGTGCCAGCAGCCCCGAGGGTTATACGCAGTATTTT. Translated, it gives CASSPEGYTQYF.

The chain carries TRBV7-9 and TRBJ1-2; 9 bases map to TRBD1. This CDR3 comprises 13 residues. The V gene's germline CDR1 is SEHNR and CDR2 FQNEAQ (reference sequence). V shed 4 bases, J shed 8 bases, and the junction held 5 bases outside the gene matches. CDR3 bases: TGTGCCAGCAGCTCAACAGGGGGCCACGGCTACACCTTC. It specifies CASSSTGGHGYTF.

The CDR3 DNA sequence: TGTGCCAGCAGCCCGGACAGGGGTGGGAATTCACCCCTCCACTTT. Translating it yields CASSPDRGGNSPLHF. The chain uses TRBV5-6 and TRBJ1-6, with 9 positions matching TRBD1. The V gene's germline CDR1 is SGHDT and CDR2 YYEEEE. The CDR3 loop spans 15 amino acids. V lost 4 bases, J lost 7 bases, and 6 bases stayed unmatched.

The chain joins TRBV5-1 to TRBJ1-3, with D perhaps TRBD1 (5 bases). V gave up 0 bases and J gave up 2 bases, with 6 bases separating them. The CDR3 sequence is 14 residues long. Germline CDR1 is SGHRS and CDR2 is YFSETQ. The CDR3 coding sequence is TGCGCCAGCAGCTTGGGACAGCCTGGAAACACCATATATTTT. It yields the protein CASSLGQPGNTIYF.

The J gene is TRBJ2-1, the V gene TRBV10-3; 11 bases fit TRBD2. CDR3 length: 13 residues. The ends lost 8 bases at V and 9 bases at J; junction bases unmatched: 6. Germline V CDR1 and CDR2: ENHRY, SYGVKD. The CDR3 loop reads CAIGTSGVGEQFF. The DNA of the CDR3 is TGTGCCATCGGGACTAGCGGTGTAGGTGAGCAGTTCTTC.

The J gene is TRBJ2-5, the V gene TRBV5-6; D may be TRBD1 (6 bases). Germline V gene data show CDR1 as SGHDT and CDR2 as YYEEEE. V was pared by 3 bases and J by 4 bases, with 19 bases between. The CDR3 is made up of 16 amino acids. The CDR3 spells CASSSTGTRVLETQYF. Here the CDR3 DNA reads TGTGCCAGCAGCTCCACAGGGACCCGCGTGCTAGAGACCCAGTACTTC.

V gene TRBV6-6 combines with J gene TRBJ2-7; tentative D call: TRBD1 (5 bases). The CDR3 contains 14 residues. Trimming left V 9 bases short and J 3 bases short, with 18 bases between. From germline, CDR1 is MNHNY and CDR2 SVGAGI (reference sequence). The CDR3 spells CASRTSQGIYEQYF. The CDR3, as DNA: TGTGCCAGTCGAACATCCCAGGGTATCTACGAGCAGTACTTC.